Listed below are T cell receptor beta chains from one sample, sequenced in a study of graft-versus-host responses after intestinal transplantation. The antigens of these receptors remain unknown. Sequencing was performed with immunoSEQ multiplex PCR; in TCRdb, only in-frame clones are kept and a portion is missing. The sample consists of over 40,000 clones, less than 85% of them appearing once. This material consisted of unstimulated CD4+ T cells sorted from spleen or lymph node cells, taken before transplant. These receptor sequences come from a human donor who was the organ donor for an intestinal transplant. CDR3s include the opening cysteine and the closing phenylalanine or tryptophan. Each record gives: V gene, clone size, J gene, D gene, CDR3 DNA, CDR3 protein. D genes are given only for firm matches. Only part of the rows carry a size: once, few, many, or a class if the clone is expanded.

TRBV10-3	.	TRBJ2-5	TRBD2	TGTGCCATCAGGGGGACTAGCGGGGGAGAGACCCAAGAGACCCAGTACTTC	CAIRGTSGGETQETQYF
TRBV19	once	TRBJ2-7	.	TGTGCCAGTAGTCTTCGACCCTACGAGCAGTACTTC	CASSLRPYEQYF
TRBV30	.	TRBJ1-2	.	TGTGCCTGGAGTGTACACTATGGCTACACCTTC	CAWSVHYGYTF
TRBV18	.	TRBJ2-3	.	TGTGCCAGCTCACCACAGGGTATCCCAGATACGCAGTATTTT	CASSPQGIPDTQYF
TRBV2	few	TRBJ2-7	TRBD2	TGTGCCAGCAGTGAAGCCGGGGGAGGGCCCTCCTACGAGCAGTACTTC	CASSEAGGGPSYEQYF
TRBV30	.	TRBJ1-2	.	TGTGCCTGGAGTGTCGCTAACTATGGCTACACCTTC	CAWSVANYGYTF
TRBV19	.	TRBJ1-5	.	TGTGCCAGTAGTAGAGTCTTGGAATCGTCCCAGCATTTT	CASSRVLESSQHF
TRBV6-5	.	TRBJ1-5	.	TGTGCCAGCAGTTACCGGGACAGCAATCAGCCCCAGCATTTT	CASSYRDSNQPQHF
TRBV2	once	TRBJ2-1	.	TGTGCCAGCACCCCCGACGTGGGTGGGCAGTTCTTC	CASTPDVGGQFF
TRBV6-6	few	TRBJ2-1	.	TGTGCCAGCAGAAACAGGGGGGGCCATAACTATGAGCAGTTCTTC	CASRNRGGHNYEQFF
TRBV6-5	.	TRBJ2-7	TRBD2	TGTGCCAGCAGTTACTCGTCGGGGACTACCTACGAGCAGTACTTC	CASSYSSGTTYEQYF
TRBV21-1	.	TRBJ1-4	.	TGTGCCGTCCAGGGGGGTAATGAAAAACTGTTTTTT	CAVQGGNEKLFF
TRBV6-5	.	TRBJ1-1	.	TGTGCCAGCAGTACCGGGGGCACTGAAGCTTTCTTT	CASSTGGTEAFF
TRBV9	.	TRBJ2-1	.	TGTGCCAGCAGCGTAGGTGCCGATGGGACGGCTGAGCAGTTCTTC	CASSVGADGTAEQFF
TRBV5-1	.	TRBJ2-5	.	TGCGCCAGCAGCCCGCTAGTTTCCCAAGAGACCCAGTACTTC	CASSPLVSQETQYF
TRBV18	.	TRBJ2-3	TRBD2	TGTGCCAGCTCACCACTAGCGGGGGGGCATACGCAGTATTTT	CASSPLAGGHTQYF
TRBV7-9	.	TRBJ1-6	TRBD1	TGTGCCAGCAGCGGACAGGGGGCTTCACCCCTCCACTTT	CASSGQGASPLHF
TRBV15	.	TRBJ2-1	.	TGTGCCACCAGCAGACCTCTCCAGGGGAGGGCCTACAATGAGCAGTTCTTC	CATSRPLQGRAYNEQFF
TRBV7-8	.	TRBJ2-6	.	TGTGCCAGCAGCTCCCGGGACTCTGGGGCCAACGTCCTGACTTTC	CASSSRDSGANVLTF
TRBV7-9	.	TRBJ1-1	.	TGTGCCAGCAGCTGGAACACTGAAGCTTTCTTT	CASSWNTEAFF
TRBV5-1	.	TRBJ2-3	TRBD2	TGCGCCAGCAGCCCCGGGGGACTAGCCCTGTCTCGCACAGATACGCAGTATTTT	CASSPGGLALSRTDTQYF
TRBV12-5	.	TRBJ1-4	.	TGTGCTAGTGGCACGGGACGACAGGAGCATGAAAAACTGTTTTTT	CASGTGRQEHEKLFF
TRBV5-6	.	TRBJ2-3	TRBD2	TGTGCCAGCACCAGGACTAGCGGAAGCACAGATACGCAGTATTTT	CASTRTSGSTDTQYF
TRBV27	few	TRBJ1-2	TRBD1	TGTGCCAGCAGTTTACAGGGGGCTAACTATGGCTACACCTTC	CASSLQGANYGYTF
TRBV27	.	TRBJ1-2	TRBD1	TGTGCCAGCAGGGTTTTAGGGGGCTCTAACTATGGCTACACCTTC	CASRVLGGSNYGYTF
TRBV11-3	.	TRBJ2-7	TRBD1	TGTGCCAGCAGCTTAGGGTGGGACAGGGTTCACGAGCAGTACTTC	CASSLGWDRVHEQYF
TRBV19	.	TRBJ2-3	TRBD2	TGTGCCAGCAGTATTAGACTAGCGGGGAACACAGATACGCAGTATTTT	CASSIRLAGNTDTQYF
TRBV29-1	.	TRBJ1-4	.	TGCAGCGACACCGGGTGGGCTAATGAAAAACTGTTTTTT	CSDTGWANEKLFF
TRBV11-2	once	TRBJ1-2	.	TGTGCCAGCAGCGTTGGGAGTGGGGCTACCTATGGCTACACCTTC	CASSVGSGATYGYTF
TRBV27	.	TRBJ2-7	.	TGTGCCAGCAGTTTAGGCCAACAGAGCGTCTACGAGCAGTACTTC	CASSLGQQSVYEQYF
TRBV5-8	.	TRBJ2-1	.	TGTGCCATTCTCACCAAGCCGAGATCCTCCTACAATGAGCAGTTCTTC	CAILTKPRSSYNEQFF
TRBV7-2	.	TRBJ1-2	TRBD1	TGTGCCAGCAGCCCCCGGACAGGGGGCTATGGCTACACCTTC	CASSPRTGGYGYTF
TRBV18	once	TRBJ2-2	TRBD2	TGTGCCCGCTCACCAAGACTAGCGGGGGGTACGAACACCGGGGAGCTGTTTTTT	CARSPRLAGGTNTGELFF
TRBV2	.	TRBJ2-2	.	TGTGCCAGCAGTGTTTTGGTCCCAGGGTACACCGGGGAGCTGTTTTTT	CASSVLVPGYTGELFF
TRBV7-2	.	TRBJ2-7	TRBD2	TGTGCCAGCAGCCCAATTTTAGCGGGGAGGAGCTCCTACGAGCAGTACTTC	CASSPILAGRSSYEQYF
TRBV5-1	.	TRBJ1-6	TRBD1	TGCGCCAGCAGCTTGGTGGGGACTGAGGGGGCGCGATTGATGAATTCACCCCTCCACTTT	CASSLVGTEGARLMNSPLHF
TRBV4-3	.	TRBJ2-6	.	TGCGCCAGCAGCCCCAGGTGGGGTAATGGGGCCAACGTCCTGACTTTC	CASSPRWGNGANVLTF
TRBV13	.	TRBJ1-2	.	TGTGCCAGCAGCCCTAGACGGAGCTATGGCTACACCTTC	CASSPRRSYGYTF
TRBV27	.	TRBJ2-7	TRBD1	TGTGCCAGCAGTTTTGGTCAGGGGGCGCCGAGCTCCTACGAGCAGTACTTC	CASSFGQGAPSSYEQYF
TRBV4-1	.	TRBJ2-3	.	TGCGCCAGCAGCCAAGCTCACGGATCTAGCACAGATACGCAGTATTTT	CASSQAHGSSTDTQYF
TRBV11-2	.	TRBJ1-1	.	TGTGCCAGCAGCTTCGGGGCAAACACTGAAGCTTTCTTT	CASSFGANTEAFF
TRBV5-1	few	TRBJ2-1	TRBD1	TGCGCCAGCAGCGGCGGGACAGGGGGGTCCTACAATGAGCAGTTCTTC	CASSGGTGGSYNEQFF
TRBV27	.	TRBJ2-7	.	TGTGCCAGCAGTTTATGGAGGGATACCTACGAGCAGTACTTC	CASSLWRDTYEQYF
TRBV10-3	.	TRBJ2-3	TRBD1	TGTGCCATCAGTAAAGGGACAGGGGGCGGTCCTCGCACAGATACGCAGTATTTT	CAISKGTGGGPRTDTQYF
TRBV2	few	TRBJ1-5	.	TGTGCCAGCAGCCGGGGCCTTGGCAATCAGCCCCAGCATTTT	CASSRGLGNQPQHF
TRBV5-1	.	TRBJ2-7	.	TGCGCCAGCAGCTTGGAAGTGACCCCCGGCGAGCAGTACTTC	CASSLEVTPGEQYF
TRBV11-2	.	TRBJ2-2	TRBD2	TGTGCCAGCAGCTCGGGACTAGCGGGAGGGCACACCGGGGAGCTGTTTTTT	CASSSGLAGGHTGELFF
TRBV18	.	TRBJ2-5	.	TGTGCCAGCTCACCCGGACCTGGTCGAGAGACCCAGTACTTC	CASSPGPGRETQYF
TRBV7-2	.	TRBJ2-7	TRBD2	TGTGCCAGCACCAACGGGCGGGGGGGCTACGAGCAGTACTTC	CASTNGRGGYEQYF
TRBV6-1	.	TRBJ2-7	TRBD2	TGTGCCAGCAGCGGGGGGGCCGGCTACGAGCAGTACTTC	CASSGGAGYEQYF
TRBV27	.	TRBJ1-5	TRBD1	TGTGCCAGCAGTTTATCGACAGGGGGCAATCAGCCCCAGCATTTT	CASSLSTGGNQPQHF
TRBV2	.	TRBJ2-4	.	TGTGCCAGCAGCTCGGGACTCCAAAACATTCAGTACTTC	CASSSGLQNIQYF
TRBV19	.	TRBJ2-6	TRBD1	TGTGCCAGTAGTAACAGGGGTTCTGGGGCCAACGTCCTGACTTTC	CASSNRGSGANVLTF
TRBV6-1	.	TRBJ2-3	.	TGTGCCAGCAGCGCAGGCGCGGGGCGCACAAATACGCAGTATTTT	CASSAGAGRTNTQYF
TRBV5-4	.	TRBJ1-6	.	TGTGCCAGCAGCCCCACAGGGACTTATAATTCACCCCTCCACTTT	CASSPTGTYNSPLHF
TRBV6-1	.	TRBJ2-1	TRBD2	TGTGCCAGCAGGCCTACTAGCGGGAGGTTCAATGAGCAGTTCTTC	CASRPTSGRFNEQFF
TRBV5-5	few	TRBJ2-7	.	TGTGCCAGCAGCACCACAGGGAGGGGCGAGCAGTACTTC	CASSTTGRGEQYF
TRBV2	once	TRBJ2-4	.	TGTGCCAGCAGTGCTAGCGAAAACATCCAGTACTTC	CASSASENIQYF
TRBV25-1	.	TRBJ1-2	TRBD1	TGTGCCAGCAGTGAATATGGGACAGGGAACTATGGCTACACCTTC	CASSEYGTGNYGYTF